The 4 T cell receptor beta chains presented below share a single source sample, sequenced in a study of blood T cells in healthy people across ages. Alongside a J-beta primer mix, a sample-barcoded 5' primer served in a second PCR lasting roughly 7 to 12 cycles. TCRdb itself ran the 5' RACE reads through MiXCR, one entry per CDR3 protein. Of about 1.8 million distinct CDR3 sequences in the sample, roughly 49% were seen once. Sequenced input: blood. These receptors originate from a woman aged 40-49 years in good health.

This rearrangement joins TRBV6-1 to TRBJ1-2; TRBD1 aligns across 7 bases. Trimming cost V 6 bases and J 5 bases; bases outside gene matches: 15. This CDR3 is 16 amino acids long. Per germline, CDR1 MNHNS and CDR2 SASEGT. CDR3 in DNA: TGTGCCAGCAGGGATCTCTACAGGGGCGACGAGTATGGCTACACCTTC. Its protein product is CASRDLYRGDEYGYTF.

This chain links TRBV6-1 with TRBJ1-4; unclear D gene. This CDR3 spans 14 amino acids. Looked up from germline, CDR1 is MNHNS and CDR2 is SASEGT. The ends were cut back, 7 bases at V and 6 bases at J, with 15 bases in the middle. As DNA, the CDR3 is TGTGCCAGCACCCCCCGGGGTACCCATGAAAAACTGTTTTTT. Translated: CASTPRGTHEKLFF.

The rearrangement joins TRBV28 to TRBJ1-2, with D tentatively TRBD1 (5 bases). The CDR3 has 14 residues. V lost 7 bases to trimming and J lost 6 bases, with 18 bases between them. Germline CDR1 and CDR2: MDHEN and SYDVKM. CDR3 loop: CASTPRGLPDGYTF. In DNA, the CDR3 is TGTGCCAGCACCCCGCGGGGACTGCCGGATGGCTACACCTTC.

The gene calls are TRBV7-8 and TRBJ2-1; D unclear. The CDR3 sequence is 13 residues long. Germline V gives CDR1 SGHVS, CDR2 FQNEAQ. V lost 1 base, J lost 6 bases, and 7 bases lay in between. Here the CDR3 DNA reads TGTGCCAGCAGCTTAGGACCGAGCAATGAGCAGTTCTTC. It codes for CASSLGPSNEQFF.